This T cell receptor beta chain was sequenced during a study of T cell responses to AZD1222 COVID-19 vaccine. Study outcomes and limitations: An increase in Spike-specific TCR breadth and depth was observed after two AZD1222 doses. Clonal diversity was possibly underestimated, and the donors were mostly white British, with more females. As reported, nearly half of all spike-specific TCRs target variant regions that are unmutated.

Sequenced by immunoSEQ multiplex PCR; TCRdb stores in-frame clones only, minus some. The sample has 110,000 to 150,000 clones; about 88% are singletons. Trimming removed 5 bases at V and 6 bases at J, with 11 bases between. The CDR3 consists of 14 residues. The germline gives CDR1 MNHEY, CDR2 SVGAGI. Note on this clone: Its target is unknown.

The chain joins TRBV6-5 to TRBJ1-6; D might be TRBD1 (5 bases). This TCR came from an adult in good health. Sample: peripheral blood, taken on day 0 of AZD1222 vaccination. Here the CDR3 DNA reads TGTGCCAGCAGTATCCGGGACTTTAATTCACCCCTCCACTTT. Encoded protein: CASSIRDFNSPLHF.